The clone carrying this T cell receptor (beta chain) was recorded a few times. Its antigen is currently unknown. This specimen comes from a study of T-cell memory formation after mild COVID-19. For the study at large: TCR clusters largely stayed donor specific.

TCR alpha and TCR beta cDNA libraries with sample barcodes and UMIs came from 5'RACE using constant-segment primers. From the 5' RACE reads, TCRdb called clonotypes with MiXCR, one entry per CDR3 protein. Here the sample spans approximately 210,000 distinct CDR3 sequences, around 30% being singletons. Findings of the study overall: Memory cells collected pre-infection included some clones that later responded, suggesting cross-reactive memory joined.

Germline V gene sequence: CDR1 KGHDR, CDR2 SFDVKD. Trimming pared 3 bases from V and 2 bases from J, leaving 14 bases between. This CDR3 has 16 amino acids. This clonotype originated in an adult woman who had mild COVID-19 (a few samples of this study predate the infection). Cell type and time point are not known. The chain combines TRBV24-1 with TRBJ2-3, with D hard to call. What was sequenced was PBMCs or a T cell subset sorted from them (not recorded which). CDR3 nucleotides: TGTGCCACCAGTGATCCATTAGGACCGACCACAGATACGCAGTATTTT. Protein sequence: CATSDPLGPTTDTQYF.